Described below is a single TCR beta chain sequence and its context. Its specificity is not known. It was with a sample-barcoded 5' primer and a J-beta primer mix that a second PCR of roughly 7 to 12 cycles was run. One entry per CDR3 protein results from TCRdb running MiXCR on the 5' RACE reads. The sample carries roughly 2 million distinct CDR3 sequences, roughly 52% recorded once. The sample comes from a study of blood T cells in healthy people across ages. Study results and caveats: Diversity estimates drawn from one million T cells were deemed underestimates. Per million T cells, the diversity of TCR beta decreased roughly linearly as age advanced.

There were healthy Caucasian individuals from Russia, aged about 6 to 100, serving as donors. Trimming left V 5 bases short and J 6 bases short, with 7 bases between. Per germline, CDR1 SGHAT and CDR2 FQNNGV. This CDR3 is 11 amino acids long. Sequencing was done on a sample of blood. This chain uses TRBV11-2 with TRBJ2-5; D remains unclear. The sequence was collected from a woman aged 40 to 55 in good health. CDR3 loop: CASSISKTQYF. In DNA form, the CDR3 reads TGTGCCAGCAGCATCTCCAAGACCCAGTACTTC.